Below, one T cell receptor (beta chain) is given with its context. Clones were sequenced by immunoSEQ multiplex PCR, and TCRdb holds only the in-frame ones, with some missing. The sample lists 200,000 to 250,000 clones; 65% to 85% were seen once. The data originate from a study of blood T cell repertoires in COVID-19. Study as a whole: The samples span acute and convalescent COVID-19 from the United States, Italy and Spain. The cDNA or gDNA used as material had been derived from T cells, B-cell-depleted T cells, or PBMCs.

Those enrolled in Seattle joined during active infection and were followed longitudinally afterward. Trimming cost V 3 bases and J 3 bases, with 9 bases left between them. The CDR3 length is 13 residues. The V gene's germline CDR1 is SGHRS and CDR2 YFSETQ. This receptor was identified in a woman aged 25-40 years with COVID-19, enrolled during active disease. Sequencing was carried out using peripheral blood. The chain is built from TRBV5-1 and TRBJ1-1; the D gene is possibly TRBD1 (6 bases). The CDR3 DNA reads TGCGCCAGCAGCTCGCGACAGGACACTGAAGCTTTCTTT. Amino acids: CASSSRQDTEAFF.